This is a list of T cell receptor beta chains from one sample in a study of identical twins. Each CDR3 protein is one row after TCRdb ran MiXCR on the 5' RACE reads. In the table there are about 700,000 distinct CDR3 sequences, 8.6% of which are singletons. The same data also went into a second study, on yellow fever vaccine responses in identical twins.

The sample was PBMCs. These receptors were collected from a woman aged 18-29 years in good health. CDR3s include the opening cysteine and the closing phenylalanine or tryptophan. D genes are given only for firm matches. The size entry is marked missing in some rows and otherwise reads once, few, many or a size class.

J	V	size	D	DNA	CDR3
TRBJ1-4	TRBV30	few	NA	TGTGCCTGGAATCACGGCCTGGGGGTTGTAGATGAAAAACTGTTTTTT	CAWNHGLGVVDEKLFF
TRBJ2-4	TRBV6-5	NA	NA	TGTGCCAGCAGTTACTCGAGTTCGGACCCAGGAGACATTCAGTACTTC	CASSYSSSDPGDIQYF
TRBJ2-5	TRBV5-6	many	NA	TGTGCCAGCAGCTTGATACAGGACGAAGAGACCCAGTACTTC	CASSLIQDEETQYF
TRBJ1-2	TRBV2	NA	NA	TGTGCCAGTACCCCAGGACAGTCCTATGGCTACACCTTC	CASTPGQSYGYTF
TRBJ1-2	TRBV7-9	many	NA	TGCGCCAGCAGCCTGGGTGACTATGGCTACACCTTC	CASSLGDYGYTF
TRBJ1-1	TRBV12-3/TRBV12-4	many	NA	TGTGCCACAGAAGGGAAACAGGGTGTCACTGAAGCTTTCTTT	CATEGKQGVTEAFF
TRBJ2-5	TRBV6-5	many	NA	TGTGCCAGCAGCCCGAGTGTCCAAGAGACCCAGTACTTC	CASSPSVQETQYF
TRBJ1-4	TRBV7-9	NA	NA	TGTGCCAGCAGCCCCCCCGACAGGTTCCCTAATGAAAAACTGTTTTTT	CASSPPDRFPNEKLFF
TRBJ2-3	TRBV27	many	NA	TGTGCCAGCAGTTTACCCGGGGACAGCACAGATACGCAGTATTTT	CASSLPGDSTDTQYF
TRBJ2-7	TRBV6-1	many	NA	TGTGCCAGCGATCCGGGACGTCCTTCATACGAGCAGTACTTC	CASDPGRPSYEQYF
TRBJ2-3	TRBV7-7	few	NA	TGTGCTAGCAGCTTAGGTAGCGGAATTCCCTCAGATACGCAGTATTTT	CASSLGSGIPSDTQYF
TRBJ2-3	TRBV29-1	few	NA	TGCAGCGTCCCGGGGGGCACAGATACGCAGTATTTT	CSVPGGTDTQYF
TRBJ1-5	TRBV28	few	NA	TGTGCCAGCAGTGCCGGGGGCTTCGGCAATCAGCCCCAGCATTTT	CASSAGGFGNQPQHF
TRBJ2-7	TRBV12-3/TRBV12-4	many	NA	TGTGCCAGCAGCTTAAACTACGAGCAGTACTTC	CASSLNYEQYF
TRBJ2-5	TRBV24-1	many	NA	TGTGCCACCAGTGATTTGACACAGGGCAGGGAGACCCAGTACTTC	CATSDLTQGRETQYF
TRBJ2-4	TRBV28	many	NA	TGTGCCAGCAGTCCGTCGGACAGAAACATTCAGTACTTC	CASSPSDRNIQYF
TRBJ2-1	TRBV5-6	few	TRBD1	TGTGCCAGCAGCTTAGGGACAGGGGGCTTGTCGACCAATGAGCAGTTCTTC	CASSLGTGGLSTNEQFF
TRBJ2-5	TRBV10-3	NA	NA	TGTGCCATCAGTGAGTCGAGGCGGGGACTCGGCTTGACCCAGTACTTC	CAISESRRGLGLTQYF
TRBJ2-7	TRBV20-1	NA	TRBD2	TGCAGTGCCCAAGCGGGACTCAGCTACGAGCAGTACTTC	CSAQAGLSYEQYF
TRBJ2-7	TRBV3-1	NA	NA	TGTGCCAGCAGCCAAGCTCAGGGAGGCTGGCAGTACTTC	CASSQAQGGWQYF
TRBJ2-1	TRBV29-1	NA	TRBD2	TGCAGCGTTATACTAGCGGGGACCTACAATGAGCAGTTCTTC	CSVILAGTYNEQFF
TRBJ2-7	TRBV5-1	few	NA	TGCGCCAGCAGCTGGACCGGGACGGCAACCTACGAGCAGTACTTC	CASSWTGTATYEQYF
TRBJ2-4	TRBV7-9	NA	NA	TGTGCCAGCAGCTTAGTGTGGGACGCCAAAAACATTCAGTACTTC	CASSLVWDAKNIQYF
TRBJ1-2	TRBV5-1	few	TRBD1	TGCGCCAGCAGCTTGGAAGGGGGCGGCTATGGCTACACCTTC	CASSLEGGGYGYTF
TRBJ2-5	TRBV12-3/TRBV12-4	few	NA	TGTGCCAGCAGTTCGAGAGACAGGGAGGGTGGGAAGACCCAGTACTTC	CASSSRDREGGKTQYF
TRBJ2-3	TRBV7-2	few	NA	TGTGCCAGCAGCTTAGGTCGCGGGCAGGGTACGCAGTATTTT	CASSLGRGQGTQYF
TRBJ2-1	TRBV12-3/TRBV12-4	few	TRBD2	TGTGCCAGCAGTGAACTAGCGGGAGCTGGGAATGAGCAGTTCTTC	CASSELAGAGNEQFF
TRBJ2-1	TRBV11-2	NA	NA	TGTGCCAGCTGCCCCAGCCGGGGACCATACAATGAGCAGTTCTTC	CASCPSRGPYNEQFF
TRBJ2-1	TRBV5-6	many	TRBD2	TGTGCCAGCAGCTTGGCCAGCGGGAGGGAACGTTCCTACAATGAGCAGTTCTTC	CASSLASGRERSYNEQFF
TRBJ1-5	TRBV28	NA	TRBD1	TGTGCCAGCGACAAACAGGGGCGTCAGCCCCAGCATTTT	CASDKQGRQPQHF
TRBJ1-1	TRBV24-1	NA	NA	TGTGCCACCAGGGAAGGCACTGAAGCTTTCTTT	CATREGTEAFF
TRBJ2-1	TRBV9	many	TRBD2	TGTGCCAGCAGCGTTGCCGGGACTAGCTCCTACAATGAGCAGTTCTTC	CASSVAGTSSYNEQFF
TRBJ2-2	TRBV7-8	many	NA	TGTGCCAGCAGTTCGGGCGGGCGTGTATCCGGGGAGCTGTTTTTT	CASSSGGRVSGELFF
TRBJ2-7	TRBV5-5	NA	TRBD1	TGTGCCAGCAGCCCGGTAGACAGGGGGTACGAGCAGTACTTC	CASSPVDRGYEQYF
TRBJ2-1	TRBV7-9	many	NA	TGTGCCAGCAGCCTGGGTGTGGAGCAGTTCTTC	CASSLGVEQFF
TRBJ1-6	TRBV2	NA	NA	TGTGCCAGCAGTCAGAGGGGGTATAATTCACCCCTCCACTTT	CASSQRGYNSPLHF
TRBJ2-7	TRBV29-1	few	NA	TGCAGCGTTGGTGGGAGAGACTACGAGCAGTACTTC	CSVGGRDYEQYF
TRBJ2-2	TRBV7-2	few	NA	TGTGCCAGCAGCTTATTTCACACCGGGGAGCTGTTTTTT	CASSLFHTGELFF
TRBJ1-4	TRBV5-1	few	TRBD1	TGCGCCAGCAGCTTGGAGGGGGCTAGAAATGAAAAACTGTTTTTT	CASSLEGARNEKLFF
TRBJ2-7	TRBV11-2	many	NA	TGTGCCAGCAGCGATGGACAGAGCTACGAGCAGTACTTC	CASSDGQSYEQYF
TRBJ2-3	TRBV5-1	NA	TRBD1	TGCGCCAGCAGCTCAGTACAGGGGTCCACAGATACGCAGTATTTT	CASSSVQGSTDTQYF
TRBJ1-5	TRBV20-1	many	TRBD1	TGCAGTGCTGAAGGGGACAGCTATCAGCCCCAGCATTTT	CSAEGDSYQPQHF
TRBJ2-7	TRBV7-2	NA	TRBD2	TGTGCCAGCAGCTTAGACCGCGGGAGGGTAGGCGAGCAGTACTTC	CASSLDRGRVGEQYF
TRBJ2-7	TRBV10-3	many	NA	TGTGCCATCAGTGAGTCGACGGTAGGCTACGAGCAGTACTTC	CAISESTVGYEQYF
TRBJ2-1	TRBV10-3	few	TRBD2	TGTGCCATCAGTGAGTCCAGGACTAGCGGGAGAAATGAGCAGTTCTTC	CAISESRTSGRNEQFF
TRBJ2-3	TRBV6-4	medium-sized	NA	TGTGCCAGCAGTGAACAGGGCGACACAGATACGCAGTATTTT	CASSEQGDTDTQYF
TRBJ2-7	TRBV3-1	few	NA	TGTGCCAGCAGCCAAGATCTAATCCAGGGGACCTACGAGCAGTACTTC	CASSQDLIQGTYEQYF
TRBJ1-2	TRBV12-3/TRBV12-4	NA	NA	TGTGCCAGCAATCAGGGGACCGAGACTCTCAACTATGGCTACACCTTC	CASNQGTETLNYGYTF
TRBJ2-6	TRBV7-6	NA	NA	TGTGCCAGCAATCCTAGCTCTGGGGCCAACGTCCTGACTTTC	CASNPSSGANVLTF
TRBJ2-7	TRBV6-7	few	NA	TGTGCCAGCAGTTACCCTCAATTGTTTTTCTACGAGCAGTACTTC	CASSYPQLFFYEQYF